This T cell receptor beta chain stems from a study of patients and donors after allogeneic stem cell transplantation. This clonotype was counted a few times. The CDR3 runs 17 residues. V shed 6 bases and J shed 7 bases, with 28 bases lying between them. From the RT-PCR reads, TCRdb called clonotypes with MiXCR, one entry per CDR3 protein. The sample lists about a million distinct CDR3 sequences; approximately 19% were seen once. This clonotype originated in a human donor who was either an allogeneic HSCT recipient or a stem cell or donor lymphocyte infusion donor (not recorded which). It is not recorded whose cells these are; they may come from a transplant donor. Sequencing was done on a sample of blood, either unsorted or a sorted T cell fraction (not recorded which). V is TRBV12-3 or TRBV12-4 and J is TRBJ2-7, with D perhaps assigned TRBD1 or TRBD2 (9 bases each). The CDR3 DNA sequence: TGTGCCAGCAGCCGGTTGCCGACTAGCGGCGACAGGGGGGAGCAGTACTTC. As protein: CASSRLPTSGDRGEQYF.